Below are 31 T cell receptor beta chains sequenced from a single sample in a study of CD8 T cells in ankylosing spondylitis. TCRdb reprocessed the 5' RACE reads with MiXCR, giving one entry per CDR3 protein. The table includes approximately 260,000 distinct CDR3 sequences, more than 15% detected once. Sequenced material: blood, either unsorted or a sorted T cell fraction (not recorded which). The receptors originated from a male donor with ankylosing spondylitis or in good health (not recorded which).

This rearrangement joins TRBV12-3 or TRBV12-4 to TRBJ2-1; 9 bases line up with TRBD1. The CDR3 consists of 18 residues. The V gene end was trimmed by 3 bases and the J gene end by 6 bases; junction bases not matched to a gene: 15. CDR3: CASSFRTGESGFRNEQFF. CDR3 nucleotide sequence: TGTGCCAGCAGTTTCAGGACAGGGGAAAGCGGGTTCCGCAATGAGCAGTTCTTC.

In its sample, this clonotype was seen a few times. The V call is TRBV12-3 or TRBV12-4, the J call TRBJ2-2; D might be TRBD2 (6 bases). This CDR3 has 19 amino acids. V was trimmed by 1 base and J by 6 bases, leaving 24 bases between them. The CDR3 spells CASSLVVRMLLTGAGELFF. The CDR3 bases are TGTGCCAGCAGTTTAGTAGTGCGGATGCTTCTCACGGGGGCCGGGGAGCTGTTTTTT.

This clonotype has just a few counts. The gene calls are TRBV14 and TRBJ2-1, with D perhaps assigned TRBD1 or TRBD2 (6 bases each). This CDR3 region has 14 residues. Germline lookup yields CDR1 SGHDN and CDR2 FVKESK. The V and J ends lost 3 bases and 2 bases respectively, with 8 bases between them. The CDR3 loop reads CASSHGGPYNEQFF. The CDR3 DNA reads as TGTGCCAGCAGCCACGGGGGCCCCTACAATGAGCAGTTCTTC.

This clonotype has only a few counts. V gene TRBV4-1 combines with J gene TRBJ1-5, with D uncertain. The germline CDR1 and CDR2 sequences are MGHRA and YSYEKL. This CDR3 has 16 amino acids. Trimming left V 0 bases short and J 0 bases short, with 9 bases between. For the CDR3, the DNA is TGCGCCAGCAGCCAAGAGCTCTCCTATAGCAATCAGCCCCAGCATTTT. It codes for CASSQELSYSNQPQHF.

This clonotype was counted only a few times. One end of the junction does not line up with germline, which may come from a read error. The V and J genes are TRBV6-2 or TRBV6-3 and TRBJ2-7; tentatively, D is TRBD2 (6 bases). The germline CDR1 and CDR2 sequences are MNHEY and SVGEGT. This CDR3 has 13 residues. CDR3 nucleotides: TGTGCCAGCAGTTACTCGAATTTGGGGGGATTTGACTTC. Encoded protein: CASSYSNLGGFDF.

The table lists this clonotype with many counts. The CDR3 DNA reads as TGTGCCACCAGCAGAGCCCCGATGGCGGGAGGGCACAATGAGCAGTTCTTC. Translating it yields CATSRAPMAGGHNEQFF. This chain connects TRBV15 to TRBJ2-1; 9 positions agree with TRBD2. The CDR3 is 17 residues long. The germline gives CDR1 LNHNV, CDR2 YYDKDF (reference sequence). The V gene end was trimmed by 1 base and the J gene end by 5 bases; junction bases not matched to a gene: 9.

The DNA for the CDR3 is TGTGCCAGCAGTGAAACTAGCGGGAGGGATTCGCAGTACTTC. This sequence encodes CASSETSGRDSQYF. J is TRBJ2-7 and V is TRBV2, with TRBD2 matching over 13 bases. The CDR3 runs 14 residues. Trimming at V came to 2 bases and at J to 9 bases, leaving 4 bases not matched to a gene. Per the germline V gene, CDR1 is SNHLY and CDR2 is FYNNEI.

In this sample, this clonotype turned up a few times. The rearrangement links TRBV29-1 to TRBJ2-7, with unresolved D. The CDR3 has 14 residues. The V end was cut by 5 bases, the J end by 0 bases, with 14 bases between. Germline CDR1 is SQVTM and CDR2 is ANQGSEA. Here the CDR3 DNA reads TGCAGCGTTTCCCCCCTGGCAGGCTCCTACGAGCAGTACTTC. Translation: CSVSPLAGSYEQYF.

The V gene is TRBV7-2, the J gene TRBJ2-2, with TRBD2 matching over 7 bases. Trimming cost V 5 bases and J 6 bases; bases outside gene matches: 12. Germline V lookup: CDR1 SGHTA, CDR2 FQGNSA. The CDR3 is made up of 16 amino acids. Written as DNA, the CDR3 is TGTGCCAGCAGCCCCTCTAGCGGTTGGGTATCCGGGGAGCTGTTTTTT. Translated, it gives CASSPSSGWVSGELFF. Full variable domain (outside the CDR3, taken from reference TRBV7-2 and TRBJ2-2): GAGVSQSPSNKVTEKGKDVELRCDPISGHTALYWYRQSLGQGLEFLIYFQGNSAPDKSGLPSDRFSAERTGGSVSTLTIQRTQQEDSAVYLCASSPSSGWVSGELFFGEGSRLTVL.

This clonotype was detected a few times. The V and J genes are TRBV28 and TRBJ2-7; 9 nucleotides line up with TRBD2. The V and J ends lost 4 bases and 0 bases, in that order; junction bases with no gene match: 13. This CDR3 spans 18 amino acids. From germline, CDR1 is MDHEN and CDR2 SYDVKM. CDR3: CASSSDESGRQSSYEQYF. In DNA, the CDR3 is TGTGCCAGCAGTTCCGACGAGAGCGGGAGGCAAAGCTCCTACGAGCAGTACTTC.

This clonotype was detected many times. V and J are TRBV12-3 or TRBV12-4 and TRBJ1-1, with a weak D call TRBD1 (6 bases). The CDR3 has 14 residues. Trimming removed 6 bases from V and 1 base from J, with 12 bases in between. The CDR3 loop reads CASRSGQQNTEAFF. In DNA, the CDR3 is TGTGCCAGCAGAAGCGGACAGCAGAACACTGAAGCTTTCTTT.

V gene TRBV6-5 combines with J gene TRBJ2-7, with 12 positions matching TRBD2. This CDR3 has 15 amino acids. The V gene's germline CDR1 is MNHEY and CDR2 SVGAGI. V gave up 2 bases and J gave up 7 bases; unmatched junction bases: 6. This chain's CDR3 is CASSYQTSGSGEQYF. CDR3 nucleotide sequence: TGTGCCAGCAGTTACCAGACTAGCGGGAGTGGGGAGCAGTACTTC.

This clonotype was seen at least ten times. J is TRBJ2-3 and V is TRBV11-2; D tentatively reads TRBD1 or TRBD2 (6 bases each). The CDR3 has 17 residues. CDR1 SGHAT and CDR2 FQNNGV come from the germline V gene. Trimming took off 2 bases at V and 5 bases at J, with 20 bases between the two ends. The CDR3 reads CASSLNGGLANEDTQYF. The CDR3 DNA sequence: TGTGCCAGCAGCTTAAATGGGGGGCTAGCGAATGAAGATACGCAGTATTTT.

This clonotype has a handful of counts. The gene calls are TRBV12-3 or TRBV12-4 and TRBJ1-2, with 7 nucleotides matching TRBD1. The CDR3 contains 14 residues. J gave up 4 bases and V 6 bases, and 8 bases lay outside the gene matches. CDR3 residues: CASRGHRGSYGYTF. The CDR3 DNA is TGTGCCAGCAGGGGACACAGGGGTAGCTATGGCTACACCTTC.

This clonotype was counted a few times. This sequence joins TRBV12-3 or TRBV12-4 and TRBJ2-7; D may be TRBD2 (6 bases). V dropped 5 bases and J dropped 6 bases, with 11 bases sitting between them. The CDR3 is 12 amino acids. The CDR3 loop is CASSQDYSEQYF. The CDR3, as DNA: TGTGCCAGCAGTCAGGACTATTCCGAGCAGTACTTC.

This rearrangement joins TRBV12-3 or TRBV12-4 to TRBJ2-1; TRBD2 is a possible D gene (6 bases). V was trimmed by 7 bases and J by 6 bases, leaving 19 bases between them. The CDR3 loop spans 15 amino acids. As DNA, the CDR3 is TGTGCCAGCACCCAGCTGGGACCGGAGGGCAATGAGCAGTTCTTC. It translates to CASTQLGPEGNEQFF.

The chain couples TRBV27 to TRBJ2-1, with 8 bases fitting TRBD2. J lost 8 bases, V lost 1 base, and 13 bases had no gene match. The CDR3 has 17 amino acids. Per the germline V gene, CDR1 is MNHEY and CDR2 is SMNVEV (reference sequence). The CDR3 DNA is TGTGCCAGCAGTTTATTAGCGGGACGACTACCGGGCGATGAGCAGTTCTTC. It specifies CASSLLAGRLPGDEQFF.

The chain is built from TRBV2 and TRBJ1-1; D is perhaps TRBD1 (5 bases). The CDR3 covers 12 residues. From germline, CDR1 is SNHLY and CDR2 FYNNEI. V lost 3 bases to trimming and J lost 7 bases, with 9 bases between them. DNA of the CDR3: TGTGCCAGCAGTGATTGGGGCAGTGAAGCTTTCTTT. Residues: CASSDWGSEAFF.

In its sample, this clonotype was seen a few times. This rearrangement joins TRBV6-1 to TRBJ1-2, with 8 bases matching TRBD1. The length of the CDR3 is 13 residues. Germline CDR1 reads MNHNS; CDR2 reads SASEGT. Losses at the gene ends were 5 bases for V and 7 bases for J; bases not matched to a gene: 6. This chain's CDR3 is CASSPGQGPGYTF. The CDR3 DNA reads as TGTGCCAGCAGTCCTGGACAGGGCCCTGGCTACACCTTC.

The rearrangement uses TRBV5-1 and TRBJ2-1, with TRBD1 matching 11 bases. The V gene's germline CDR1 is SGHRS and CDR2 YFSETQ. After removal of 5 bases from V and 6 bases from J, the junction contained 10 bases not matched to a gene. There are 16 residues in the CDR3. The CDR3 region is CASSPDRDRGINEQFF. The CDR3 DNA reads as TGCGCCAGCAGTCCCGACCGGGACAGGGGGATCAATGAGCAGTTCTTC.

The chain uses TRBV28 and TRBJ2-7, with D possibly matching TRBD1 (5 bases). Germline values: CDR1 MDHEN, CDR2 SYDVKM. This CDR3 spans 14 amino acids. The V gene lost 3 bases and the J gene lost 2 bases, with 11 bases spanning the gap. In DNA, the CDR3 is TGTGCCAGCAGTTTCAGGGTGCCACCCTACGAGCAGTACTTC. Translating gives CASSFRVPPYEQYF. The full variable domain, completed using reference TRBV28 and TRBJ2-7, is DVKVTQSSRYLVKRTGEKVFLECVQDMDHENMFWYRQDPGLGLRLIYFSYDVKMKEKGDIPEGYSVSREKKERFSLILESASTNQTSMYLCASSFRVPPYEQYFGPGTRLTVT.

For this clonotype: At one of its ends the junction is not consistent with the germline gene, which may arise from a read error. V and J are TRBV7-7 and TRBJ1-2; no definite D call. This CDR3 comprises 14 residues. Per germline, CDR1 SSHAT and CDR2 FNYEAQ (reference sequence). DNA for the CDR3: TGTGCTAGCAGCCCGATCCCAGCTAACTATGGCTACACCTTC. This translates into CASSPIPANYGYTF.

V usage is TRBV6-1 and J usage is TRBJ2-2; D perhaps matches TRBD2 (5 bases). The V end lost 6 bases, the J end lost 4 bases, and 18 bases lay between the germline ends. CDR3 size: 16 residues. Germline values: CDR1 MNHNS, CDR2 SASEGT. CDR3 residues: CASRPRSGRGTGELFF. CDR3 nucleotides: TGTGCCAGCAGACCCCGCAGCGGACGAGGCACCGGGGAGCTGTTTTTT.

This clonotype was recorded a few times. The rearrangement joins TRBV7-8 to TRBJ2-4; D not certain. CDR1 is SGHVS, CDR2 FQNEAQ, per germline. This CDR3 is built from 20 residues. V was shortened by 1 base and J by 0 bases, with 22 bases between the two germline ends. Here the CDR3 DNA reads TGTGCCAGCAGCTTAGGGGTGGCCCCGAGTCAAGATCTAGCCAAAAACATTCAGTACTTC. Its translation: CASSLGVAPSQDLAKNIQYF.

This clonotype turned up a few times. The chain links TRBV12-3 or TRBV12-4 to TRBJ1-5, with a weak D call TRBD1 (6 bases). The CDR3 extends over 14 amino acids. Trimming removed 5 bases from V and 4 bases from J, with 12 bases in between. CDR3 sequence reads: CASSPGQLNQPQHF. CDR3 nucleotide sequence: TGTGCCAGCAGTCCTGGACAGTTAAATCAGCCCCAGCATTTT.

The CDR3 DNA sequence: TGTGCCAGCAGTCCCGGGATAGCGGGTGCCTACGAGCAGTACTTC. It yields the protein CASSPGIAGAYEQYF. V usage is TRBV3-1 and J usage is TRBJ2-7; 7 nucleotides line up with TRBD2. V gave up 6 bases and J gave up 2 bases; unmatched junction bases: 10. This CDR3 is built from 15 residues. Germline CDR1 LGHDT, CDR2 YNNKEL (reference sequence).

This clonotype was observed many times. The chain couples TRBV4-3 to TRBJ1-5; 7 bases are a match to TRBD1. In germline, CDR1 is LGHNA, CDR2 YSLEER. V shed 3 bases and J 6 bases; nucleotides not matched to a gene: 11. This CDR3 has 16 residues. CDR3 sequence reads: CASSQTQDRAGQPQHF. The DNA for the CDR3 is TGCGCCAGCAGCCAGACTCAAGACAGGGCCGGTCAGCCCCAGCATTTT.

This chain uses TRBV20-1 with TRBJ2-1; the D gene is possibly TRBD1 (6 bases). This CDR3 contains 15 residues. Germline values: CDR1 DFQATT, CDR2 SNEGSKA (reference sequence). Trimming took 0 bases from V and 7 from J, leaving 16 bases between them. The CDR3 loop is CSARDYRTGLNEQFF. CDR3 sequence (DNA): TGCAGTGCTAGAGATTATCGAACAGGGTTAAATGAGCAGTTCTTC.

The V and J genes are TRBV4-1 and TRBJ2-1; TRBD2 matches at 8 bases. The junction had 11 bases not matched to a gene; V was cut back by 0 bases and J by 4 bases. This CDR3 region has 18 residues. Germline CDR1 is MGHRA and CDR2 is YSYEKL. CDR3 in amino acids: CASSQDYDSGTRYNEQFF. In DNA, the CDR3 is TGCGCCAGCAGCCAAGATTATGATTCGGGGACTAGATACAATGAGCAGTTCTTC.

In this sample, this clonotype turned up a few times. J is TRBJ2-2 and V is TRBV6-2 or TRBV6-3, with D possibly being TRBD2 (5 bases). Between the trimmed V and J ends, which lost 7 bases and 5 bases, there was a span of 11 bases. The germline V gene encodes CDR1 MNHEY and CDR2 SVGEGT. This CDR3 is 13 amino acids long. Here the CDR3 DNA reads TGTGCCAGCATTGATGGACTGACCGGGGAGCTGTTTTTT. Residues: CASIDGLTGELFF.

The table lists this clonotype with many counts. The rearrangement joins TRBV5-1 to TRBJ2-7; unclear D gene. From germline, CDR1 is SGHRS and CDR2 YFSETQ. CDR3 length: 14 amino acids. V lost 4 bases and J 4 bases, leaving 15 bases between the germline ends. CDR3 nucleotides: TGCGCCAGCAGCCCTGGGATTGGGCTTTACGAGCAGTACTTC. Translating it yields CASSPGIGLYEQYF.